The clone carrying this T cell receptor (beta chain) showed up just once. The sample comes from a study of blood T cell repertoires in COVID-19. Study as a whole: Acute and convalescent COVID-19 specimens originated in the United States, Italy and Spain. T cells, B-cell-depleted T cells, or PBMCs provided the cDNA or gDNA that served as material.

In the authors' methods: Reference gene primers were amplified, and this amplification served to estimate nucleated cell counts. TCRdb keeps only in-frame clones here, not all; method: immunoSEQ multiplex PCR. V and J calls and clone size are those listed in that table; D and trimming were worked out from the DNA. The profile shows 70,000 to 90,000 clones, approximately 82% of them singletons. Deletions cut 2 bases from V and 7 bases from J, with 13 bases between. Per the germline V gene, CDR1 is SGHTS and CDR2 is YDEGEE. The CDR3 extends over 15 amino acids. The source of this sequence is a woman older than 75 with acute or convalescent COVID-19. This sequence joins TRBV5-8 and TRBJ1-6; possible D gene TRBD1, 6 bases. The sequenced sample was peripheral blood. The CDR3, as DNA: TGTGCCAGCAGCTTCCGGGGGGCAGAGAATTCACCCCTCCACTTT. Translating it yields CASSFRGAENSPLHF.